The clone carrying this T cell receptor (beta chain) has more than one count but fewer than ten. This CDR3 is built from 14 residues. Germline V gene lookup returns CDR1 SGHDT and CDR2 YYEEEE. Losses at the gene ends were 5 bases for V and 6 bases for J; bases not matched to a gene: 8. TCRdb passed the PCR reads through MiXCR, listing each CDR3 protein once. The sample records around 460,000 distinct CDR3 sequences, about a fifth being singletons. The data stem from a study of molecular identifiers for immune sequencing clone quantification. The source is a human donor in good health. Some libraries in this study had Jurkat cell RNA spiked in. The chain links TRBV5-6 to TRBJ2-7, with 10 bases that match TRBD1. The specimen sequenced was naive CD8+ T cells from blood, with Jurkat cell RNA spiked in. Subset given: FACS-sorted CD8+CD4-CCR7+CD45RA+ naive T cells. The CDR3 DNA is TGTGCCAGCAGGTCCGGGACAGGGGATCCCGAGCAGTACTTC. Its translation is CASRSGTGDPEQYF.